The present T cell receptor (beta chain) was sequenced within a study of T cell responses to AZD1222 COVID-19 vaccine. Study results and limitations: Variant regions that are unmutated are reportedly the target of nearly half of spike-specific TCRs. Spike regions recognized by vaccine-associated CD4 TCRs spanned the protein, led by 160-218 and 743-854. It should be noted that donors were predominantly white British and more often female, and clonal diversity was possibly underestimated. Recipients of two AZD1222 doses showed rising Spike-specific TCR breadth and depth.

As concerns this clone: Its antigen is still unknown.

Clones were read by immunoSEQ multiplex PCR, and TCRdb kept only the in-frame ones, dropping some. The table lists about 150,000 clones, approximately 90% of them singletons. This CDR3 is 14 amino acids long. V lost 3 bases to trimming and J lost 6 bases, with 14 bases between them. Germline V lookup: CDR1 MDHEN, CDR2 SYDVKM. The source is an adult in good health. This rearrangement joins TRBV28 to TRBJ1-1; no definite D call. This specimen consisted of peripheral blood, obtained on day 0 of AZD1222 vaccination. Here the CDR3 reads CASSFRVGSPEAFF. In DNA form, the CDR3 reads TGTGCCAGCAGTTTTAGGGTAGGTAGTCCTGAAGCTTTCTTT.